Listed here are 23 T cell receptor beta chains from one sample, sequenced in a study of immune cell composition in non-small cell lung cancer. This table comes from immunoSEQ multiplex PCR, and its TCRdb copy is limited to in-frame clones, with some not included. The data contain around 13,000 clones, 81% of them singletons. Sequencing was carried out using lung tumor tissue. The origin of the receptors is a human donor with non-small cell lung cancer.

J is TRBJ2-7 and V is TRBV5-5, with D hard to call. The germline V gene has CDR1 SGHKS and CDR2 YYEKEE (reference sequence). The CDR3 covers 13 residues. Trimming stripped 1 base from V and 5 bases from J, with 10 bases between. In DNA, the CDR3 is TGTGCCAGCAGCTTGACCTTGTGGGACGAGCAGTACTTC. It specifies CASSLTLWDEQYF.

The chain links TRBV11-2 to TRBJ2-1, with no clear D. This CDR3 contains 15 residues. Germline values: CDR1 SGHAT, CDR2 FQNNGV. With 2 bases removed from V and 2 bases from J, the gap between germline ends came to 10 bases. For the CDR3, the DNA is TGTGCCAGCAGCTTATTATTGGGCCCCTACAATGAGCAGTTCTTC. Translated: CASSLLLGPYNEQFF.

The J gene is TRBJ2-1, the V gene TRBV7-2; possible D gene TRBD2, 5 bases. V lost 6 bases and J 7 bases, leaving 7 bases between the germline ends. The CDR3 is made up of 11 amino acids. Germline loops: CDR1 SGHTA, CDR2 FQGNSA. CDR3: CASRAVNEQFF. As DNA, the CDR3 is TGTGCCAGCAGAGCGGTTAATGAGCAGTTCTTC. The variable domain in full, with the rest retrieved from reference TRBV7-2 and TRBJ2-1, is GAGVSQSPSNKVTEKGKDVELRCDPISGHTALYWYRQSLGQGLEFLIYFQGNSAPDKSGLPSDRFSAERTGGSVSTLTIQRTQQEDSAVYLCASRAVNEQFFGPGTRLTVL.

DNA for the CDR3: TGTGCCAGCAGCGTTAGCGGGAGGGAGACCCAGTACTTC. Its translation: CASSVSGRETQYF. This chain uses TRBV9 with TRBJ2-5; 10 bases are shared with TRBD2. CDR1 is SGDLS and CDR2 is YYNGEE in the germline V gene. The CDR3 loop spans 13 amino acids. The J segment lost 5 bases and the V segment lost 2 bases, leaving 0 bases of the junction unmatched.

Only one count was recorded for this clone. This chain connects TRBV18 to TRBJ2-2; possibly TRBD1 for D (6 bases). The CDR3 consists of 16 residues. V was pared by 3 bases and J by 5 bases, with 16 bases between. From germline, CDR1 is KGHSH and CDR2 LQKENI. CDR3 residues: CASSPRAGVATGELFF. CDR3 bases: TGTGCCAGCTCACCGAGAGCAGGGGTGGCTACCGGGGAGCTGTTTTTT.

The genes are TRBV30 and TRBJ1-1; D ambiguous. Germline V CDR1 and CDR2: GTSNPN, SVGIG (reference sequence). The CDR3 extends over 13 amino acids. V dropped 3 bases and J dropped 3 bases, with 11 bases sitting between them. The chain's CDR3 is CAWSPGYDTEAFF. The CDR3 DNA reads TGTGCCTGGAGCCCTGGGTATGACACTGAAGCTTTCTTT.

This clone was seen once. The rearrangement uses TRBV15 and TRBJ2-3; no firm D call. CDR1 is LNHNV and CDR2 is YYDKDF in the germline V gene (reference sequence). Trimming took off 0 bases at V and 0 bases at J, with 7 bases between the two ends. This CDR3 has 15 residues. CDR3 nucleotides: TGTGCCACCAGCAGAGACCCCACTAGCACAGATACGCAGTATTTT. It translates to CATSRDPTSTDTQYF.

The chain joins TRBV5-1 to TRBJ1-3; unclear D gene. The CDR3 spans 14 residues. CDR1 is SGHRS and CDR2 is YFSETQ in the germline V gene. The ends were cut back, 4 bases at V and 0 bases at J, with 8 bases in the middle. In DNA, the CDR3 is TGCGCCAGCAGCCCGCCTTACTCTGGAAACACCATATATTTT. Protein sequence: CASSPPYSGNTIYF.

V is TRBV6-1 and J is TRBJ1-5, with 7 nucleotides matching TRBD1. Germline V gene sequence: CDR1 MNHNS, CDR2 SASEGT. Germline trimming cut 7 bases from V and 7 bases from J; bases unmatched to any gene: 13. This CDR3 spans 15 amino acids. CDR3 bases: TGTGCCAGCACCCCGCCCAGACAGGGCTGGCAGCCCCAGCATTTT. Translated: CASTPPRQGWQPQHF.

This clone was counted between two and nine times. This sequence joins TRBV2 and TRBJ2-3; TRBD2 matches 9 bases. Germline V gives CDR1 SNHLY, CDR2 FYNNEI. The J segment lost 3 bases and the V segment lost 7 bases, leaving 14 bases of the junction unmatched. This CDR3 comprises 17 residues. CDR3 residues: CASMAREGPRTTDTQYF. CDR3 nucleotide sequence: TGTGCCAGCATGGCGCGGGAGGGCCCTCGGACGACAGATACGCAGTATTTT.

The V call is TRBV5-5, the J call TRBJ2-5, with 8 bases aligning to TRBD2. There are 15 residues in the CDR3. Unmatched junction bases numbered 6, after V lost 0 bases and J lost 5 bases. Looked up from germline, CDR1 is SGHKS and CDR2 is YYEKEE (reference sequence). CDR3 in amino acids: CASSLASGRVETQYF. CDR3 DNA: TGTGCCAGCAGCTTGGCGAGCGGGAGAGTCGAGACCCAGTACTTC.

V gene TRBV5-1 combines with J gene TRBJ2-7; 13 nucleotides match TRBD2. There are 15 residues in the CDR3. The ends lost 4 bases at V and 9 bases at J; junction bases unmatched: 10. Germline CDR1 reads SGHRS; CDR2 reads YFSETQ. The CDR3 protein is CASSNSRTSGSVQYF. As DNA, the CDR3 is TGCGCCAGCAGCAATTCCCGGACTAGCGGGAGCGTGCAGTACTTC.

The chain employs TRBV4-2 and TRBJ2-7; 14 bases line up with TRBD2. Germline V gene lookup returns CDR1 LGHNA and CDR2 YNFKEQ. V was pared by 4 bases and J by 0 bases, with 5 bases of the junction left unmatched. The CDR3 length is 17 residues. The CDR3 reads CASSPRTSGGSSYEQYF. The CDR3 coding sequence is TGTGCCAGCAGCCCTCGGACTAGCGGGGGGAGCTCCTACGAGCAGTACTTC.

This clone appeared a few times. Other nucleotide sequences from this sample produce the same CDR3. The chain is built from TRBV6-5 and TRBJ1-1; 8 nucleotides line up with TRBD1. The CDR3 runs to 15 residues. Germline CDR1 is MNHEY and CDR2 is SVGAGI. The trim removed 5 bases at V and 1 base at J, leaving 6 bases unmatched. In DNA, the CDR3 is TGTGCCAGCAGTATCCAGGGGGCTCCGAACACTGAAGCTTTCTTT. This gives the protein CASSIQGAPNTEAFF.

The chain recombines TRBV7-9 with TRBJ1-3, with a tentative D call TRBD1 (5 bases). Germline CDR1 SEHNR, CDR2 FQNEAQ (reference sequence). The V and J ends lost 3 bases and 2 bases respectively, with 11 bases between them. The CDR3 extends over 15 amino acids. Here the CDR3 reads CASSLARDPGNTIYF. CDR3 bases: TGTGCCAGCAGCTTGGCCAGGGACCCTGGAAACACCATATATTTT.

This chain uses TRBV30 with TRBJ2-3; the match to TRBD2 covers 8 bases. The germline V gene encodes CDR1 GTSNPN and CDR2 SVGIG (reference sequence). CDR3 length: 15 amino acids. J gave up 2 bases and V 2 bases, and 6 bases lay outside the gene matches. The CDR3 sequence: CAWSLDSGITDTQYF. The CDR3 DNA reads as TGTGCCTGGAGTTTGGATAGCGGGATCACAGATACGCAGTATTTT.

The chain is built from TRBV7-9 and TRBJ2-1; no reliable D call. Trimming stripped 3 bases from V and 9 bases from J, with 15 bases between. The CDR3 covers 14 residues. The germline V gene encodes CDR1 SEHNR and CDR2 FQNEAQ (reference sequence). The CDR3 region is CASSFHSPGSEQFF. CDR3 sequence (DNA): TGTGCCAGCAGCTTTCATTCGCCCGGTTCTGAGCAGTTCTTC.

This chain joins TRBV2 and TRBJ2-3; D remains ambiguous. In germline, CDR1 is SNHLY, CDR2 FYNNEI. Trimming removed 3 bases at V and 0 bases at J, with 10 bases between. The CDR3 is 15 amino acids. The CDR3 loop is CASSDGRASTDTQYF. CDR3 nucleotides: TGTGCCAGCAGTGATGGACGTGCTAGCACAGATACGCAGTATTTT. Supplemented by reference TRBV2 and TRBJ2-3, the full variable domain reads EPEVTQTPSHQVTQMGQEVILRCVPISNHLYFYWYRQILGQKVEFLVSFYNNEISEKSEIFDDQFSVERPDGSNFTLKIRSTKLEDSAMYFCASSDGRASTDTQYFGPGTRLTVL.

The chain employs TRBV5-5 and TRBJ1-2; no clear D. Germline CDR1 SGHKS, CDR2 YYEKEE (reference sequence). The V end lost 5 bases, the J end lost 7 bases, and 15 bases lay between the germline ends. The CDR3 contains 13 residues. CDR3 sequence: CASRAGSEGGYTF. The CDR3 DNA sequence: TGTGCCAGCAGGGCTGGGTCCGAAGGTGGCTACACCTTC.

CDR3 sequence: CASSAVKETQYF. The DNA of the CDR3 is TGCGCCAGCAGTGCGGTGAAAGAGACCCAGTACTTC. This chain joins TRBV10-2 and TRBJ2-5; no reliable D call. The V gene's germline CDR1 is WSHSY and CDR2 SAAADI. The germline V and J ends were trimmed by 4 bases and 3 bases, with 6 bases remaining between them. The CDR3 length is 12 residues.

This rearrangement joins TRBV28 to TRBJ2-1, with 14 bases that match TRBD2. This CDR3 is built from 15 residues. CDR1 is MDHEN and CDR2 is SYDVKM in the germline V gene. V was clipped by 4 bases and J by 12 bases; unmatched bases: 8. CDR3 sequence reads: CASSSGLAGEVRQFF. CDR3 DNA: TGTGCCAGCAGTTCGGGACTAGCGGGAGAAGTCAGGCAGTTCTTC.

This clone appeared once. The sample contains more than one DNA sequence encoding this CDR3. V gene TRBV29-1 combines with J gene TRBJ2-1, with 7 bases lining up with TRBD2. The ends lost 7 bases at V and 1 base at J; junction bases unmatched: 7. The CDR3 extends over 14 amino acids. Germline loops: CDR1 SQVTM, CDR2 ANQGSEA. The CDR3 DNA follows: TGCAGCGCCCGACTAGCTGGGTCCTACAATGAGCAGTTCTTC. As protein: CSARLAGSYNEQFF.

Only a few counts were recorded for this clone. CDR3 sequence reads: CASSLRGRDTGELFF. The CDR3 DNA reads TGCGCCAGCAGCTTAAGGGGGCGGGACACCGGGGAGCTGTTTTTT. The chain recombines TRBV5-1 with TRBJ2-2; 7 positions agree with TRBD1. The CDR3 extends over 15 amino acids. The germline V gene has CDR1 SGHRS and CDR2 YFSETQ. J was trimmed by 3 bases and V by 2 bases; bases with no gene match: 4.